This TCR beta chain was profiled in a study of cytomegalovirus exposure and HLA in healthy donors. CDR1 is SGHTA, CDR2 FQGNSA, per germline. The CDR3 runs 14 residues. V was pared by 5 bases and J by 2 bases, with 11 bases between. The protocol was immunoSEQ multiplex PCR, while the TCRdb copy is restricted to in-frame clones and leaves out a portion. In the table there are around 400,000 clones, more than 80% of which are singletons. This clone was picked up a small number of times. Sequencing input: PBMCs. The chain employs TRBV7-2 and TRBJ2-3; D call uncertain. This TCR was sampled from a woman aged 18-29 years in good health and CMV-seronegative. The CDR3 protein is CASSPTQITDTQYF. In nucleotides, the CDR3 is TGTGCCAGCAGCCCCACCCAGATCACAGATACGCAGTATTTT.